The 19 T cell receptor beta chains below come from one sample, sequenced in a study of CD8 T cells in ankylosing spondylitis. TCRdb reprocessed the 5' RACE reads with MiXCR, giving one entry per CDR3 protein. The data contain approximately 150,000 distinct CDR3 sequences, 40% to 50% of them seen just once; the ten biggest clones take up 13% to 15%. The sample was synovial fluid, either unsorted or a sorted T cell fraction (not recorded which). The receptor source for this set is a male donor with ankylosing spondylitis.

The chain couples TRBV3-1 to TRBJ1-1; D may be TRBD1 (6 bases). Germline assignment: CDR1 LGHDT and CDR2 YNNKEL (reference sequence). Deletions cut 1 base from V and 1 base from J, with 10 bases between. The CDR3 has 15 residues. This CDR3 is CASSQVETGNTEAFF. The CDR3 nucleotides are TGTGCCAGCAGCCAAGTGGAGACAGGGAACACTGAAGCTTTCTTT.

This clonotype was recorded a few times. This chain connects TRBV4-1 to TRBJ2-2, with 7 bases identical to TRBD1. Germline lookup yields CDR1 MGHRA and CDR2 YSYEKL. Trimming cost V 1 base and J 4 bases; bases outside gene matches: 6. The CDR3 length is 16 residues. The CDR3 region is CASSQVDRAGTGELFF. The CDR3 DNA sequence: TGCGCCAGCAGCCAAGTTGACAGGGCGGGCACCGGGGAGCTGTTTTTT.

The chain uses TRBV7-9 and TRBJ1-1; D is ambiguous. CDR3 length equals 13 residues. Germline lookup yields CDR1 SEHNR and CDR2 FQNEAQ (reference sequence). Trimming removed 0 bases from V and 7 bases from J, with 9 bases in between. The CDR3 coding sequence is TGTGCCAGCAGCTTAGCGCTGGGTCTTGAAGCTTTCTTT. This encodes CASSLALGLEAFF.

The rearrangement joins TRBV7-9 to TRBJ2-7; the D call may be TRBD1 or TRBD2 (5 bases each). The CDR3 contains 16 residues. V was pared by 4 bases and J by 4 bases, with 20 bases between. Germline V gene data show CDR1 as SEHNR and CDR2 as FQNEAQ (reference sequence). CDR3 residues: CASSYRDGRYLYEQYF. CDR3 DNA: TGTGCCAGCAGCTACCGGGACGGCCGATACTTGTACGAGCAGTACTTC.

This clonotype appeared once. The V call is TRBV18, the J call TRBJ2-1; 8 nucleotides line up with TRBD2. The length of the CDR3 is 16 residues. Losses at the gene ends were 0 bases for V and 5 bases for J; bases not matched to a gene: 6. The germline gives CDR1 KGHSH, CDR2 LQKENI. The CDR3 region has the DNA TGTGCCAGCTCACCACCAACCGGGAGGGTTAACAATGAGCAGTTCTTC. It codes for CASSPPTGRVNNEQFF.

This chain links TRBV12-3 or TRBV12-4 with TRBJ2-7; D is possibly TRBD1 or TRBD2 (5 bases each). This CDR3 has 16 amino acids. The V gene lost 2 bases and the J gene lost 4 bases, with 18 bases spanning the gap. Written as DNA, the CDR3 is TGTGCCAGCAGTTTAATGGATCCCGAGGGGCGGTACGAGCAGTACTTC. This gives the protein CASSLMDPEGRYEQYF.

V is TRBV2 and J is TRBJ2-7; TRBD1 might be the D (5 bases). CDR1 is SNHLY and CDR2 is FYNNEI in the germline V gene. The germline V and J ends were trimmed by 1 base and 0 bases, with 13 bases remaining between them. This CDR3 comprises 16 residues. CDR3 sequence (DNA): TGTGCCAGCAGTGAAGGGGGCCCTAGGAGCTCCTACGAGCAGTACTTC. This codes for CASSEGGPRSSYEQYF. The full variable domain, its missing parts supplied by reference TRBV2 and TRBJ2-7, is EPEVTQTPSHQVTQMGQEVILRCVPISNHLYFYWYRQILGQKVEFLVSFYNNEISEKSEIFDDQFSVERPDGSNFTLKIRSTKLEDSAMYFCASSEGGPRSSYEQYFGPGTRLTVT.

This clonotype was found a few times. The rearrangement joins TRBV12-3 or TRBV12-4 to TRBJ1-1; D remains ambiguous. This CDR3 has 14 amino acids. V was clipped by 5 bases and J by 4 bases, with 14 bases between them. As DNA, the CDR3 is TGTGCCAGCAGTCTCTCCCCTCCCAGCACTGAAGCTTTCTTT. Translated, it gives CASSLSPPSTEAFF.

This clonotype was seen only a few times. This sequence joins TRBV7-9 and TRBJ2-1; D might be TRBD1 (6 bases). The CDR3 runs to 15 residues. Germline lookup yields CDR1 SEHNR and CDR2 FQNEAQ (reference sequence). V dropped 3 bases and J dropped 3 bases, with 12 bases sitting between them. This CDR3 is CASSFLQGYYNEQFF. In nucleotides, the CDR3 is TGTGCCAGCAGCTTTCTCCAGGGGTACTACAATGAGCAGTTCTTC.

This clonotype has a handful of counts. The V and J genes are TRBV6-2 or TRBV6-3 and TRBJ2-2; D is possibly TRBD2 (6 bases). Germline values: CDR1 MNHEY, CDR2 SVGEGT. Between the trimmed V and J ends, which lost 8 bases and 7 bases, there was a span of 11 bases. The CDR3 has 12 amino acids. In nucleotides, the CDR3 is TGTGCCAGCCTATACGGGGGCGGGGAGCTGTTTTTT. Protein: CASLYGGGELFF.

This clonotype was counted a single time. J is TRBJ2-3 and V is TRBV6-4, with 12 nucleotides matching TRBD2. There are 17 residues in the CDR3. The J segment lost 4 bases and the V segment lost 4 bases, leaving 9 bases of the junction unmatched. Germline loops: CDR1 MRHNA, CDR2 SNTAGT. CDR3 region: CASSASPSGGAPDTQYF. CDR3 nucleotide sequence: TGTGCCAGCAGTGCGTCTCCTAGCGGGGGGGCCCCAGATACGCAGTATTTT.

V gene TRBV12-3 or TRBV12-4 combines with J gene TRBJ2-3; D not resolved. With 3 bases removed from V and 1 base from J, the gap between germline ends came to 14 bases. The CDR3 sequence is 16 residues long. CDR3 sequence (DNA): TGTGCCAGCAGTTTTGTTCGACGATGGGGCACAGATACGCAGTATTTT. Encoded protein: CASSFVRRWGTDTQYF.

The CDR3 bases are TGCAGTGCTAGAGTTGTTACCTCCTACGAGCAGTACTTC. Encoded protein: CSARVVTSYEQYF. V gene TRBV20-1 combines with J gene TRBJ2-7; no firm D call. Germline CDR1 DFQATT, CDR2 SNEGSKA (reference sequence). CDR3 length equals 13 residues. Trimming stripped 1 base from V and 0 bases from J, with 7 bases between.

CDR3 protein: CASSQVTGAIEAFF. The CDR3 region has the DNA TGTGCCAGCAGCCAAGTGACAGGGGCGATTGAAGCTTTCTTT. V gene TRBV14 combines with J gene TRBJ1-1, with 8 bases matching TRBD1. The CDR3 runs to 14 residues. The V gene's germline CDR1 is SGHDN and CDR2 FVKESK. The ends lost 1 base at V and 7 bases at J; junction bases unmatched: 5. The full variable domain, rest sourced from reference TRBV14 and TRBJ1-1, is EAGVTQFPSHSVIEKGQTVTLRCDPISGHDNLYWYRRVMGKEIKFLLHFVKESKQDESGMPNNRFLAERTGGTYSTLKVQPAELEDSGVYFCASSQVTGAIEAFFGQGTRLTVV.

This clonotype has a count of ten or more. The chain links TRBV7-2 to TRBJ2-1; 10 positions match TRBD2. The CDR3 loop spans 16 amino acids. Unmatched junction bases numbered 4, after V lost 1 base and J lost 4 bases. The germline V gene encodes CDR1 SGHTA and CDR2 FQGNSA. The CDR3 DNA sequence: TGTGCCAGCAGCTTAGAAGGGACTAGCGCATACAATGAGCAGTTCTTC. Protein product: CASSLEGTSAYNEQFF.

V is TRBV4-1 and J is TRBJ1-4; 10 bases line up with TRBD1. This CDR3 comprises 15 residues. V lost 4 bases and J lost 10; bases outside the gene matches: 9. Germline CDR1 reads MGHRA; CDR2 reads YSYEKL. CDR3 loop: CASSPRGDRGGKLFF. CDR3 DNA sequence: TGCGCCAGCAGCCCGAGGGGGGACAGGGGAGGAAAACTGTTTTTT.

This sequence joins TRBV2 and TRBJ2-1; D remains unclear. The CDR3 length is 14 residues. Germline assignment: CDR1 SNHLY and CDR2 FYNNEI. The V end lost 7 bases, the J end lost 0 bases, and 10 bases lay between the germline ends. CDR3 in amino acids: CASMGPSSYNEQFF. CDR3 sequence (DNA): TGTGCCAGCATGGGCCCTAGCTCCTACAATGAGCAGTTCTTC.

This clonotype was counted a few times. The chain combines TRBV7-2 with TRBJ2-7; weak D call: TRBD1 (6 bases). CDR3 length equals 14 residues. V lost 5 bases to trimming and J lost 3 bases, with 14 bases between them. Germline-derived CDR1 and CDR2 are SGHTA and FQGNSA. CDR3 in amino acids: CASSPGQRYYEQYF. The CDR3 region has the DNA TGTGCCAGCAGCCCGGGACAAAGGTACTACGAGCAGTACTTC. The variable domain in full, with the rest retrieved from reference TRBV7-2 and TRBJ2-7, is GAGVSQSPSNKVTEKGKDVELRCDPISGHTALYWYRQSLGQGLEFLIYFQGNSAPDKSGLPSDRFSAERTGGSVSTLTIQRTQQEDSAVYLCASSPGQRYYEQYFGPGTRLTVT.

As DNA, the CDR3 is TGCGCCAGCAGCCATCACAGGGGGGGTTTCGGACGCTCCGGGGACTATGGCTACACCTTC. This translates into CASSHHRGGFGRSGDYGYTF. V is TRBV4-1 and J is TRBJ1-2, with 8 bases that match TRBD1. The CDR3 loop spans 20 amino acids. V gave up 3 bases and J gave up 3 bases; unmatched junction bases: 21. CDR1 and CDR2 (germline): MGHRA, YSYEKL.